Presented here are 24 T cell receptor beta chains from one specimen sequenced in a study of radiotherapy plus CTLA-4 blockade in lung cancer. Libraries were prepared by immunoSEQ multiplex PCR; TCRdb keeps only in-frame clonotypes and omits some of them. The table includes some 87,000 clones, approximately 82% detected once. Source: peripheral blood, taken from a patient treated with radiotherapy plus ipilimumab. The receptors stem from a human donor with non-small cell lung cancer that progressed on radiotherapy plus ipilimumab.

V usage is TRBV5-6 and J usage is TRBJ2-7; TRBD1 matches at 9 bases. The V segment lost 4 bases and the J segment 1 base; nucleotides outside the gene matches: 3. In germline, CDR1 is SGHDT, CDR2 YYEEEE. CDR3 length equals 14 residues. The CDR3 loop reads CASSRTGESYEQYF. The CDR3, as DNA: TGTGCCAGCAGCCGGACAGGGGAGTCCTACGAGCAGTACTTC.

This chain links TRBV11-1 with TRBJ2-1; TRBD1 is a possible D gene (6 bases). The CDR3 runs to 15 residues. Germline lookup yields CDR1 SGHAT and CDR2 FQDESV (reference sequence). Deletions cut 3 bases from V and 8 bases from J, with 17 bases between. The CDR3 DNA follows: TGTGCCAGCAGCTTGATTGTGATTGGGGGCCATGAGCAGTTCTTC. Its translation is CASSLIVIGGHEQFF.

This chain uses TRBV9 with TRBJ1-2; a weak D match, TRBD1 (5 bases). Germline values: CDR1 SGDLS, CDR2 YYNGEE. The V end was cut by 0 bases, the J end by 7 bases, with 10 bases between. The CDR3 length is 13 residues. This CDR3 is CASSVEGTSGYTF. CDR3 DNA sequence: TGTGCCAGCAGCGTAGAAGGGACTAGTGGCTACACCTTC.

This sequence joins TRBV6-1 and TRBJ1-2; tentative D call: TRBD1 (6 bases). Germline V gene sequence: CDR1 MNHNS, CDR2 SASEGT. V was clipped by 8 bases and J by 0 bases, with 13 bases between them. The CDR3 contains 14 residues. The CDR3 here is CASSGTIPNYGYTF. The DNA for the CDR3 is TGTGCCAGCTCCGGGACAATTCCTAACTATGGCTACACCTTC.

Of note for this clone: Without the conserved terminal phenylalanine or tryptophan, this CDR3 likely stems from a read error. The V and J genes are TRBV5-1 and TRBJ2-3, with D possibly being TRBD1 (5 bases). Trimming took off 0 bases at V and 3 bases at J, with 8 bases between the two ends. This CDR3 has 14 amino acids. The germline CDR1 and CDR2 sequences are SGHRS and YFSETQ. CDR3 loop: CASSLAAGTDTQYL. CDR3 nucleotides: TGCGCCAGCAGCTTGGCGGCAGGGACAGATACGCAGTATCTT.

This clone has more than one count but fewer than ten. The rearrangement links TRBV5-6 to TRBJ1-4, with D hard to call. Germline-derived CDR1 and CDR2 are SGHDT and YYEEEE. The germline V and J ends were trimmed by 4 bases and 6 bases, with 13 bases remaining between them. The CDR3 is 14 amino acids. Here the CDR3 reads CASSNDWRDEKLFF. DNA for the CDR3: TGTGCCAGCAGCAACGACTGGCGGGATGAAAAACTGTTTTTT.

The chain links TRBV4-2 to TRBJ2-3, with TRBD2 matching over 9 bases. V was pared by 4 bases and J by 3 bases, with 14 bases of the junction left unmatched. Germline V CDR1 and CDR2: LGHNA, YNFKEQ. The CDR3 loop spans 18 amino acids. The CDR3 loop reads CASSRSLAIAGVTDTQYF. The CDR3 DNA reads as TGTGCCAGCAGCCGGAGCTTAGCTATAGCGGGAGTAACAGATACGCAGTATTTT.

The chain joins TRBV4-1 to TRBJ1-1; D gene ambiguous. With 0 bases removed from V and 3 bases from J, the gap between germline ends came to 14 bases. The germline V gene encodes CDR1 MGHRA and CDR2 YSYEKL. The CDR3 is 16 residues long. CDR3 in amino acids: CASSQEGRLSYTEAFF. DNA for the CDR3: TGCGCCAGCAGCCAAGAAGGTCGCCTATCATACACTGAAGCTTTCTTT.

This clone was counted once. V is TRBV4-3 and J is TRBJ2-3; D unresolved. Germline V CDR1 and CDR2: LGHNA, YSLEER. The CDR3 is 16 amino acids. Trimming removed 0 bases at V and 2 bases at J, with 12 bases between. CDR3 nucleotides: TGCGCCAGCAGCCAAGAAGGCCAGGCCGACACAGATACGCAGTATTTT. Protein sequence: CASSQEGQADTDTQYF.

This chain connects TRBV6-4 to TRBJ1-2; D unclear. The length of the CDR3 is 13 residues. Germline V lookup: CDR1 MRHNA, CDR2 SNTAGT. The V end lost 5 bases, the J end lost 2 bases, and 9 bases lay between the germline ends. The CDR3 DNA follows: TGTGCCAGCAGTCCGACGGCCAACTATGGCTACACCTTC. Residues: CASSPTANYGYTF.

The chain recombines TRBV13 with TRBJ1-2; 9 bases line up with TRBD1. V lost 4 bases to trimming and J lost 4 bases; unmatched junction nucleotides: 7. The CDR3 sequence is 15 residues long. Germline loops: CDR1 PRHDT, CDR2 FYEKMQ (reference sequence). This chain's CDR3 is CASSWGQGLGYGYTF. The CDR3 region has the DNA TGTGCCAGCAGCTGGGGACAGGGACTCGGCTATGGCTACACCTTC.

This clone has a single count. The gene calls are TRBV6-1 and TRBJ1-1; D gene unclear. The CDR3 length is 15 residues. The germline V gene has CDR1 MNHNS and CDR2 SASEGT. V dropped 5 bases and J dropped 1 base, with 14 bases sitting between them. Here the CDR3 reads CASSRQSKENTEAFF. CDR3 coding DNA: TGTGCCAGCAGTCGCCAATCAAAGGAGAACACTGAAGCTTTCTTT.

V gene TRBV2 combines with J gene TRBJ1-2; D may be TRBD1 (6 bases). This CDR3 spans 13 amino acids. V lost 5 bases to trimming and J lost 0 bases, with 7 bases between them. Looked up from germline, CDR1 is SNHLY and CDR2 is FYNNEI. CDR3 bases: TGTGCCAGCAGTCAGGGGACTAACTATGGCTACACCTTC. It encodes CASSQGTNYGYTF.

This chain joins TRBV19 and TRBJ2-1; D is unresolved. The V and J ends lost 7 bases and 3 bases respectively, with 19 bases between them. CDR1 LNHDA and CDR2 SQIVND come from the germline V gene (reference sequence). The CDR3 extends over 16 amino acids. CDR3 DNA: TGTGCCAGTAAAGGAGCAGGCCTCAATCACTACAATGAGCAGTTCTTC. Amino acids: CASKGAGLNHYNEQFF.

This rearrangement joins TRBV30 to TRBJ1-1; D is unclear. The length of the CDR3 is 14 residues. Between the trimmed V and J ends, which lost 5 bases and 4 bases, there was a span of 17 bases. The germline V gene has CDR1 GTSNPN and CDR2 SVGIG (reference sequence). The CDR3 DNA reads as TGTGCCTGGTCCTCGAGGTTGTCGGCCACTGAAGCTTTCTTT. This encodes CAWSSRLSATEAFF.

This clone was seen more than once but under ten times. V usage is TRBV7-2 and J usage is TRBJ2-7; D is perhaps TRBD2 (5 bases). The CDR3 totals 14 residues. Per the germline V gene, CDR1 is SGHTA and CDR2 is FQGNSA. V lost 5 bases and J lost 0, with 11 bases in between. CDR3 coding DNA: TGTGCCAGCAGCCAAGAGCGGTACTCCTACGAGCAGTACTTC. Translating gives CASSQERYSYEQYF.

This chain uses TRBV12-5 with TRBJ2-1; 8 nucleotides match TRBD2. J gave up 0 bases and V 5 bases, and 9 bases lay outside the gene matches. The CDR3 contains 17 residues. Germline values: CDR1 LGHNT, CDR2 FRNRAP. The CDR3 sequence: CASGHAGGPSSYNEQFF. The DNA of the CDR3 is TGTGCTAGTGGTCACGCGGGAGGCCCTAGCTCCTACAATGAGCAGTTCTTC.

The rearrangement joins TRBV7-2 to TRBJ1-2; D is possibly TRBD1 (5 bases). V lost 1 base and J lost 4, with 10 bases in between. CDR1 and CDR2 (germline): SGHTA, FQGNSA. The CDR3 spans 14 residues. CDR3 in amino acids: CASSLVDRPYGYTF. CDR3 in DNA: TGTGCCAGCAGCTTAGTCGACAGACCCTATGGCTACACCTTC.

This chain links TRBV4-3 with TRBJ2-3; the match to TRBD1 covers 7 bases. V gave up 5 bases and J gave up 6 bases; unmatched junction bases: 14. CDR3 length: 16 residues. Looked up from germline, CDR1 is LGHNA and CDR2 is YSLEER. The CDR3 protein is CASSSHWGRGMDTQYF. The CDR3 DNA is TGCGCCAGCAGCAGCCACTGGGGCAGGGGGATGGATACGCAGTATTTT.

The genes are TRBV4-3 and TRBJ1-2; D uncertain. The CDR3 is 15 residues long. CDR1 and CDR2 (germline): LGHNA, YSLEER. The V and J ends lost 4 bases and 2 bases respectively, with 14 bases between them. Written as DNA, the CDR3 is TGCGCCAGCAGCCCCCAAAGGACGGGAAACTATGGCTACACCTTC. It encodes CASSPQRTGNYGYTF.

This clone was seen only once. The chain uses TRBV28 and TRBJ2-7; tentatively, D is TRBD1 (6 bases). Germline CDR1 reads MDHEN; CDR2 reads SYDVKM. There are 13 residues in the CDR3. V gave up 6 bases and J gave up 5 bases, with 14 bases separating them. CDR3 DNA sequence: TGTGCCAGCAGGACCCCAGGGGTCCACGAGCAGTACTTC. It encodes CASRTPGVHEQYF.

The J gene is TRBJ2-1, the V gene TRBV5-6, with 10 bases that match TRBD2. This CDR3 contains 15 residues. Trimming cost V 0 bases and J 3 bases; bases outside gene matches: 0. Germline lookup yields CDR1 SGHDT and CDR2 YYEEEE. This CDR3 is CASSLGLAGYNEQFF. CDR3 DNA sequence: TGTGCCAGCAGCTTGGGACTAGCGGGCTACAATGAGCAGTTCTTC.

The V and J genes are TRBV6-1 and TRBJ2-7; D unclear. V dropped 1 base and J dropped 11 bases, with 9 bases sitting between them. The CDR3 has 11 residues. Per the germline V gene, CDR1 is MNHNS and CDR2 is SASEGT. In DNA, the CDR3 is TGTGCCAGCAGTGAAGAGGTCAGAAAGTACTTC. Protein: CASSEEVRKYF.

The chain recombines TRBV7-8 with TRBJ2-3; D gene uncertain. Trimming stripped 1 base from V and 2 bases from J, with 7 bases between. The CDR3 runs to 14 residues. CDR1 is SGHVS, CDR2 FQNEAQ, per germline. The CDR3, as DNA: TGTGCCAGCAGCTTAGGAAGGGCCACAGATACGCAGTATTTT. This sequence encodes CASSLGRATDTQYF. The whole variable domain, filled in from reference TRBV7-8 and TRBJ2-3, reads GAGVSQSPRYKVAKRGQDVALRCDPISGHVSLFWYQQALGQGPEFLTYFQNEAQLDKSGLPSDRFFAERPEGSVSTLKIQRTQQEDSAVYLCASSLGRATDTQYFGPGTRLTVL.